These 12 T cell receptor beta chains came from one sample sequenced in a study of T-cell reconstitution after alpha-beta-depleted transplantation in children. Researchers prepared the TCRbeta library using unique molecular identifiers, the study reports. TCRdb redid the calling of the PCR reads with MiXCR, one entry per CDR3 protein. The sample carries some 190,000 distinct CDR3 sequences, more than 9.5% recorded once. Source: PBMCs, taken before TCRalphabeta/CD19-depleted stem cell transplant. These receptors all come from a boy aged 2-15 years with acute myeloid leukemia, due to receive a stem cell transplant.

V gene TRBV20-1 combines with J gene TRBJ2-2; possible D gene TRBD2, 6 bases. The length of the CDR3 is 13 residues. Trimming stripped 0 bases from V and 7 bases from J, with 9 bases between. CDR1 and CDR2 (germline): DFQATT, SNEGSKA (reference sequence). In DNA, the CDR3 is TGCAGTGCTAGAGATTCGGGGGACGGGGAGCTGTTTTTT. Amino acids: CSARDSGDGELFF.

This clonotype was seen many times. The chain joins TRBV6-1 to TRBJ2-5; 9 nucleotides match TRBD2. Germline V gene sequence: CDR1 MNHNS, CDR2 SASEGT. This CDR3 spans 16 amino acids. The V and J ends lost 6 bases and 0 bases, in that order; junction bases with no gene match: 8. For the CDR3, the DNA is TGTGCCAGCAGCCATTCTAGCGGGACGTACCAAGAGACCCAGTACTTC. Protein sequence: CASSHSSGTYQETQYF.

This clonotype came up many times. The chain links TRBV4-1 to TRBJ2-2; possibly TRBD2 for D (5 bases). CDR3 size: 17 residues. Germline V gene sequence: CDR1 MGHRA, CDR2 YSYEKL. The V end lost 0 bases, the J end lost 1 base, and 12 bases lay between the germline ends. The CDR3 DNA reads TGCGCCAGCAGCCAAGATTACAAGCGGCTGAACACCGGGGAGCTGTTTTTT. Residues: CASSQDYKRLNTGELFF.

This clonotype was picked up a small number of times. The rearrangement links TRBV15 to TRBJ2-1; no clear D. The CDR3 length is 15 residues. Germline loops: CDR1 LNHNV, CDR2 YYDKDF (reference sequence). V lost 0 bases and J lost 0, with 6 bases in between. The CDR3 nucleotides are TGTGCCACCAGCAGAGACCGGTCCTCCTACAATGAGCAGTTCTTC. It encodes CATSRDRSSYNEQFF.

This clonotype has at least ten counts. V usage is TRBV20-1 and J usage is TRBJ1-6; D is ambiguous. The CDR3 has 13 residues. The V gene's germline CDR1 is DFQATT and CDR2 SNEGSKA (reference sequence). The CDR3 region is CSALLLYNSPLHF. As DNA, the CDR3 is TGCAGCGCCCTGCTGTTATATAATTCACCCCTCCACTTT.

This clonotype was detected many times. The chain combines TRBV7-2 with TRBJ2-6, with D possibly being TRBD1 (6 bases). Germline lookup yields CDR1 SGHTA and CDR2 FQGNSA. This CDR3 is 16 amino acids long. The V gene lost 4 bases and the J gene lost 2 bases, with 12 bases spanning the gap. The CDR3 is CASSWTHRAGANVLTF. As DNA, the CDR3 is TGTGCCAGCAGCTGGACCCACAGGGCTGGGGCCAACGTCCTGACTTTC.

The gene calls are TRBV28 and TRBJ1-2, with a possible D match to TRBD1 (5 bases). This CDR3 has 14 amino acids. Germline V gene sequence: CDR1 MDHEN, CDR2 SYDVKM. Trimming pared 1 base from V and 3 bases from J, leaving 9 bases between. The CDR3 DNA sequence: TGTGCCAGCAGTTTATACAGGAGCGACTATGGCTACACCTTC. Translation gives CASSLYRSDYGYTF.

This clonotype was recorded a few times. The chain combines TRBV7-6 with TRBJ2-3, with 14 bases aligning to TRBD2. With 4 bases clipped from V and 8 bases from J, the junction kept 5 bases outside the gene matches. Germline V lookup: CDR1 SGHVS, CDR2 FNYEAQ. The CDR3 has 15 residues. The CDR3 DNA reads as TGTGCCAGCAGCTACCGACTAGCGGGAGGGGCTACGCAGTATTTT. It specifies CASSYRLAGGATQYF. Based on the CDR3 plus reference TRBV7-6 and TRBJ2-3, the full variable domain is GAGVSQSPRYKVTKRGQDVALRCDPISGHVSLYWYRQALGQGPEFLTYFNYEAQQDKSGLPNDRFSAERPEGSISTLTIQRTEQRDSAMYRCASSYRLAGGATQYFGPGTRLTVL.

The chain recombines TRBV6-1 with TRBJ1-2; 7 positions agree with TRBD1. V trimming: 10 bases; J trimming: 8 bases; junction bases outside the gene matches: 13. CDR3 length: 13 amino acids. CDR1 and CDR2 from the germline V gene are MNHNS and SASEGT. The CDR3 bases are TGTGCCACGCGGAAAACAGGGGCAGTGGGCTACACCTTC. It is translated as CATRKTGAVGYTF.

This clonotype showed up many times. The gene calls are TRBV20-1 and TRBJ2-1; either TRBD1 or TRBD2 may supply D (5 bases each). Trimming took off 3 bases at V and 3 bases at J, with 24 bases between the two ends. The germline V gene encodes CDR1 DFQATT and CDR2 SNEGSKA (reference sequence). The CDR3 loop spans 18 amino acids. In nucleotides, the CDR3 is TGCAGTGCTAGGTCTACTCCGGGACCGAAGCCTATCTACAATGAGCAGTTCTTC. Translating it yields CSARSTPGPKPIYNEQFF.

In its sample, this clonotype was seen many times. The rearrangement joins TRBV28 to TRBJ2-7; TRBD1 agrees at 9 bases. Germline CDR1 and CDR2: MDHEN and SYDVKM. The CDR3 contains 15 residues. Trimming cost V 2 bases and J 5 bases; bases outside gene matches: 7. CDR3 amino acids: CASSLGDRAGDEQYV. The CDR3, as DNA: TGTGCCAGCAGTTTAGGGGACAGGGCAGGGGACGAGCAGTACGTC.

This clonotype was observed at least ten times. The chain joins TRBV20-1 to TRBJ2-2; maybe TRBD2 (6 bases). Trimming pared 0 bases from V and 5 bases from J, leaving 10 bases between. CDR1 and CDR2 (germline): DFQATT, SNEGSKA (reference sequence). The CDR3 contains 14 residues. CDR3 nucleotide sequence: TGCAGTGCTAGAGACCAACGGGGGACCGGGGAGCTGTTTTTT. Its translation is CSARDQRGTGELFF.